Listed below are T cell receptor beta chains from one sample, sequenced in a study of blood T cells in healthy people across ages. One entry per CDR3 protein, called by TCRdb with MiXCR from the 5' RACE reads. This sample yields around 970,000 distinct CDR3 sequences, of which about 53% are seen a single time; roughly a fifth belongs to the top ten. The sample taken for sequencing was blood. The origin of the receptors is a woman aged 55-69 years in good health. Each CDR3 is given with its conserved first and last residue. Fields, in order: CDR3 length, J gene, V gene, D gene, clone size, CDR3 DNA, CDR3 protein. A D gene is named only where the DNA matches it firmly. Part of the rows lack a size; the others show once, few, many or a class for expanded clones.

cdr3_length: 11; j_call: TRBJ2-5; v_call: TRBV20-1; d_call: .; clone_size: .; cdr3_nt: TGCAGTGCTACAGGACAAGAGACCCGGTACTTC; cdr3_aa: CSATGQETRYF
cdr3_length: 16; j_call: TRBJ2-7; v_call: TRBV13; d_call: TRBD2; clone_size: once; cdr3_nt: TGTGCCAGCAGCTTAGGTCTAGCGGGAGGAACTCGCGAGCAGTACTTC; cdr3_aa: CASSLGLAGGTREQYF
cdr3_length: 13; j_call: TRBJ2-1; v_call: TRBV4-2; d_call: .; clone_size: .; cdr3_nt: TGTGCCAGCAGCCAAGGGACGGGTAATGAGCAGTTCTTC; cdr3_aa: CASSQGTGNEQFF
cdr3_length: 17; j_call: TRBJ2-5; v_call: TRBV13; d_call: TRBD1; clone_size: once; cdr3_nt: TGTGCCAGCAGCTTAATTGGCTGGACAGGCCTGGGTGTTGTGCAGTACTTC; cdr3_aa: CASSLIGWTGLGVVQYF
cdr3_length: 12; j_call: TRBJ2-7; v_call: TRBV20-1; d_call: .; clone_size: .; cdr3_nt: TGCAGTGCTAGGAGGGATGGAAACGAGCAGTACTTC; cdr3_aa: CSARRDGNEQYF
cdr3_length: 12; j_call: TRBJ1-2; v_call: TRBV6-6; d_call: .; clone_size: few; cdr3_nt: TGTGCCAGCAGCACAGGGCTAGATGGCTACACCTTC; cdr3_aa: CASSTGLDGYTF
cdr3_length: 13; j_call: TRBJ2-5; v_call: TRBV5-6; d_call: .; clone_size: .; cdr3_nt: TGTGCCAGCAGCTGGGGGGATCAAGAGACCCAGTACTTC; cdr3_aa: CASSWGDQETQYF
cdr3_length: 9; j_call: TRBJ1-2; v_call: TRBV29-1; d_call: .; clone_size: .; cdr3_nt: TGCAGCGTTGAGCGTGGCTACACCTTC; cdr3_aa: CSVERGYTF
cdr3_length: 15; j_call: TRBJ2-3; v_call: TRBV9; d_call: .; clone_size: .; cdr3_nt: TGTGCCAGCAGCGTATACCAGCGGCACACAGATACGCAGTATTTT; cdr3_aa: CASSVYQRHTDTQYF
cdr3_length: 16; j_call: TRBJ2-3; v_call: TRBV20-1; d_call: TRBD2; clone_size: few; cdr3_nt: TGCAGTGCTAGCGGAGGAACTAGCGGAAGCACAGATACGCAGTATTTT; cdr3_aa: CSASGGTSGSTDTQYF
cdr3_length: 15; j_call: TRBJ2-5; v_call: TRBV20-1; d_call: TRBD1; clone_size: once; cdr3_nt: TGCAGTGCCATAGTCGCGACAGGGGGCAGTGAGACCCAGTACTTC; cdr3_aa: CSAIVATGGSETQYF
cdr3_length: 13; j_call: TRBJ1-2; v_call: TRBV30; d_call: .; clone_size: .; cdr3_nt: TGTGCCAGGGCCCTCGGACAGTACTATGGCTACACCTTC; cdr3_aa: CARALGQYYGYTF
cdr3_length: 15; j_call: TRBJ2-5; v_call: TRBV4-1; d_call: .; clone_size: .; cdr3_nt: TGCGCCAGCAGCCAAGATCCCACAGGGACTTCGGAGCAGTACTTC; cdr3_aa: CASSQDPTGTSEQYF
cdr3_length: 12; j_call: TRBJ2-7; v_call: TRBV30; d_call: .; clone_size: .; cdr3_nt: TGTGCCTGGAGTGTGGCTACCTACGAGCAGTACTTC; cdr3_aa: CAWSVATYEQYF
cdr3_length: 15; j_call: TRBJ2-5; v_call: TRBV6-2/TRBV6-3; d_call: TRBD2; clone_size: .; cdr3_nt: TGTGCCAGCAGTTCGCTAGCGGTTACCTACAATGAGCAGTACTTC; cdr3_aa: CASSSLAVTYNEQYF
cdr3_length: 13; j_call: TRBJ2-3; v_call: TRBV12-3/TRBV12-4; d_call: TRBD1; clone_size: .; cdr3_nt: TGTGCCAGCAAGGGACAGGGGAAAGATACGCAGTATTTT; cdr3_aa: CASKGQGKDTQYF
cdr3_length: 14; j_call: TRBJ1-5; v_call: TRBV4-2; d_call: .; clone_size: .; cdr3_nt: TGTGCCAGCAGCCATGGGGGCCCCAATCAGCCCCAGCATTTT; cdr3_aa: CASSHGGPNQPQHF
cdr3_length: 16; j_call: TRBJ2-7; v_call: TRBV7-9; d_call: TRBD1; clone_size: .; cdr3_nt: TGTGCCAGCAGCCATCATGGGGGACAGGGGGCCTACGAGCAGTACTTC; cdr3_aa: CASSHHGGQGAYEQYF
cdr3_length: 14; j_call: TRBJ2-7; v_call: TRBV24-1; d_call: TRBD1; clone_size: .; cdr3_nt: TGTGCCACCAGTCCGGGACAGGGTGTTAAGGAGCAGTACTTC; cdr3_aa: CATSPGQGVKEQYF
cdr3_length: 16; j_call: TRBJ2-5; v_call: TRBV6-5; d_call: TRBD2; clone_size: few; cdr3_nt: TGTGCCAGCAGTTATTTGGGCGGGAGTCGACAAGAGACCCAGTACTTC; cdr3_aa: CASSYLGGSRQETQYF
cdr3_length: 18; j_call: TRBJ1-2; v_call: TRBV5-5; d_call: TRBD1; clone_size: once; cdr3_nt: TGTGCCAGCAGCTTGGGACTGAGACAGGGAGATGAATCGTGGGGCTACACCTTC; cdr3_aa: CASSLGLRQGDESWGYTF
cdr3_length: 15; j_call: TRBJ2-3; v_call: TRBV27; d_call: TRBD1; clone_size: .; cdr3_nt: TGTGCCAGCAGTTCCCTCACAGGGGGCGCGAATACGCAGTATTTT; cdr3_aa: CASSSLTGGANTQYF
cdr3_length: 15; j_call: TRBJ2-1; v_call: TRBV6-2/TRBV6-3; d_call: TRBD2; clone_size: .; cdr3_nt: TGTGCCAGCAGTCTCACGCTAGCGGGAGGGGATGAGCAGTTCTTC; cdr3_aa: CASSLTLAGGDEQFF